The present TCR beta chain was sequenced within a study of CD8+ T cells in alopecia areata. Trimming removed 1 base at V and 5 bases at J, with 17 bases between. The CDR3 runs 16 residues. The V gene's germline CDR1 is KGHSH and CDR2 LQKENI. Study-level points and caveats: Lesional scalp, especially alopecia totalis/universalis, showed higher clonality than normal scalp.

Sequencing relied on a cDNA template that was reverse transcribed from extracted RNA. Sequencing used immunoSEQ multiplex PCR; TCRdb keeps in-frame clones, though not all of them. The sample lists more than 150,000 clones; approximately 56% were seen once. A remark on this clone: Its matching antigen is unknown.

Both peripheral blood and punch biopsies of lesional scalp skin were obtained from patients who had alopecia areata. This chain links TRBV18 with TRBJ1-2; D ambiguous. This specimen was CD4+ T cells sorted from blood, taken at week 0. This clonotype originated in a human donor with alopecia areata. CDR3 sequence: CASSPRPPEKLYGYTF. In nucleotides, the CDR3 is TGTGCCAGCTCACCACGGCCACCTGAGAAGTTATATGGCTACACCTTC. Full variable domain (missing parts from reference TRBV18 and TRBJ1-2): NAGVMQNPRHLVRRRGQEARLRCSPMKGHSHVYWYRQLPEEGLKFMVYLQKENIIDESGMPKERFSAEFPKEGPSILRIQQVVRGDSAAYFCASSPRPPEKLYGYTFGSGTRLTVV.